Here is one TCR beta chain with its context. This CDR3 has 12 amino acids. Germline loops: CDR1 MNHEY, CDR2 SMNVEV (reference sequence). Trimming at V came to 7 bases and at J to 2 bases, leaving 1 base not matched to a gene. In the original processing: Amplified reference gene primers provided the basis for estimating nucleated cell counts. The method was immunoSEQ multiplex PCR; TCRdb's version includes in-frame clones alone and lacks a portion of them. V and J calls and clone size are those listed in that table; D and trimming were worked out from the DNA. The profile covers approximately 110,000 clones, with approximately 85% appearing a single time and approximately 5.1% taken by the ten largest. The data derive from a study of blood T cell repertoires in COVID-19. Turning to the study itself: The study drew acute and convalescent COVID-19 samples from the United States, Italy and Spain. From T cells, B-cell-depleted T cells, or PBMCs came the material, which was cDNA or gDNA.

It was during active infection that Seattle patients were enrolled and then longitudinally followed. This rearrangement joins TRBV27 to TRBJ1-2, with 7 nucleotides matching TRBD1. The source is a woman aged 55-70 years with COVID-19, enrolled during active disease. The specimen was peripheral blood. The CDR3 region has the DNA TGTGCCAGCAAGACAGGGAACTATGGCTACACCTTC. Its translation: CASKTGNYGYTF.